One T cell receptor (beta chain) is described in this entry. Participants had their cohort set by participant-reported clinical history. This record comes from a study of blood T cell repertoires in COVID-19. Study summary: Whether acute or convalescent, the COVID-19 samples came from the United States, Italy and Spain. The cDNA or gDNA used as material had been derived from T cells, B-cell-depleted T cells, or PBMCs.

In the source study's methods: The authors estimated nucleated cell counts from reference gene primer amplification. TCRdb's table, derived via immunoSEQ multiplex PCR, lists solely in-frame clones and lacks some. V, J and clone size were drawn from that table, and D and trimming were deduced from the DNA. Of approximately 210,000 clones listed, about 86% are singletons. The CDR3 is 17 amino acids. CDR1 and CDR2 from the germline V gene are SGDLS and YYNGEE. V was pared by 0 bases and J by 0 bases, with 15 bases between. This chain joins TRBV9 and TRBJ2-5; D gene uncertain. The sequencing input was PBMCs or T cells enriched from blood (not recorded which). This sequence was found in a woman aged 50 to 65 with acute COVID-19. CDR3 residues: CASSVDSPIPDQETQYF. The DNA of the CDR3 is TGTGCCAGCAGCGTAGACAGCCCGATACCTGACCAAGAGACCCAGTACTTC.